This TCR beta chain was sequenced during a study of blood T cell repertoires in COVID-19. Only in-frame clones appear in the TCRdb table, and some are missing; sequencing was by immunoSEQ multiplex PCR. Of about 310,000 clones listed, over 80% are singletons. V was pared by 6 bases and J by 1 base, with 5 bases of the junction left unmatched. This CDR3 has 14 amino acids. Per germline, CDR1 MNHEY and CDR2 SVGAGI. This chain connects TRBV6-5 to TRBJ1-1, with 7 bases fitting TRBD1. The receptor was isolated from a woman between 18 and 30 years old who had recovered from COVID-19. Sequenced input: PBMCs or T cells enriched from blood (not recorded which). CDR3 protein: CASSRDSSNTEAFF. CDR3 nucleotide sequence: TGTGCCAGCAGCCGGGACAGCTCGAACACTGAAGCTTTCTTT.